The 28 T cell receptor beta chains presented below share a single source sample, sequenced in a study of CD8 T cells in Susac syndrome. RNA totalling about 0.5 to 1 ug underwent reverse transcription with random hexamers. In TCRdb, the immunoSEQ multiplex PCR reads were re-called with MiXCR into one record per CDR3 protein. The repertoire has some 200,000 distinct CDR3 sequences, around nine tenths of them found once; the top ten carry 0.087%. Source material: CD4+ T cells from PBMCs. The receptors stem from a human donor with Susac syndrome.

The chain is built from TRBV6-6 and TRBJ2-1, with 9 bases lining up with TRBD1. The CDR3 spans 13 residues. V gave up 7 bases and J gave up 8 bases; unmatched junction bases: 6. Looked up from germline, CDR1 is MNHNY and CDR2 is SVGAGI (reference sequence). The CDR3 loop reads CASNRDRVHEQFF. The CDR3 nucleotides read TGTGCCAGCAACAGGGACAGGGTCCATGAGCAGTTCTTC.

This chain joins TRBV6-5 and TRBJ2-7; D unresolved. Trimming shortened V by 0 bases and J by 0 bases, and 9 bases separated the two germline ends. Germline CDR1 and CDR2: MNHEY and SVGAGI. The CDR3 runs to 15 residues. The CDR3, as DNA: TGTGCCAGCAGTTACTCGAGTGATCTCTCCTACGAGCAGTACTTC. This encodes CASSYSSDLSYEQYF.

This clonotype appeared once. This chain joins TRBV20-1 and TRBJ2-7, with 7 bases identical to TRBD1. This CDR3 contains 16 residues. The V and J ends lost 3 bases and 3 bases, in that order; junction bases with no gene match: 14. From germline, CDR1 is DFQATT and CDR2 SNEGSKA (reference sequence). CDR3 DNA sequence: TGCAGTGCTAGGGGCCTTGGGCAGGGGGAAGGCTACGAGCAGTACTTC. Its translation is CSARGLGQGEGYEQYF.

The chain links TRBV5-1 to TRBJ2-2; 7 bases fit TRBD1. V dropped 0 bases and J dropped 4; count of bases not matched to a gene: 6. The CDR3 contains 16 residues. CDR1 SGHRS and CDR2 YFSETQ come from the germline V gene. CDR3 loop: CASSLVGTAATGELFF. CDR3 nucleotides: TGCGCCAGCAGCTTGGTAGGGACAGCAGCCACCGGGGAGCTGTTTTTT.

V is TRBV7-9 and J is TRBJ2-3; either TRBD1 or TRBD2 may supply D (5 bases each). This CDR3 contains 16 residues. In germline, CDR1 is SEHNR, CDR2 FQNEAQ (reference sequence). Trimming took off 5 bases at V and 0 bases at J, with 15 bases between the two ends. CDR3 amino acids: CASSPKGTTSTDTQYF. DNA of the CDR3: TGTGCCAGCAGCCCCAAGGGGACCACTAGCACAGATACGCAGTATTTT.

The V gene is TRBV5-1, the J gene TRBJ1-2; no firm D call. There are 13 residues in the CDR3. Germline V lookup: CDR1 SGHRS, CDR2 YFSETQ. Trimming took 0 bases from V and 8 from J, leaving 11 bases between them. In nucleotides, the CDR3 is TGCGCCAGCAGCTTGGATGGGTTCGGAGGCTACACCTTC. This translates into CASSLDGFGGYTF.

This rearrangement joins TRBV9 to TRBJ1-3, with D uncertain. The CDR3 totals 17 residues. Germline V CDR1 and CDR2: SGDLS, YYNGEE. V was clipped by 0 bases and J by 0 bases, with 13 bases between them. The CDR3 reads CASSVAPTRYSGNTIYF. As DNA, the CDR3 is TGTGCCAGCAGCGTAGCACCGACACGTTACTCTGGAAACACCATATATTTT.

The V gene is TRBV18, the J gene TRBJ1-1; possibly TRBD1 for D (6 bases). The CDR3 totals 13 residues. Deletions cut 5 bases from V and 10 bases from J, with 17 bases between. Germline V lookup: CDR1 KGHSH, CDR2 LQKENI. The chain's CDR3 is CASSVNRDWGAFF. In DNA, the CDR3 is TGTGCCAGCTCAGTAAACAGGGATTGGGGAGCTTTCTTT.

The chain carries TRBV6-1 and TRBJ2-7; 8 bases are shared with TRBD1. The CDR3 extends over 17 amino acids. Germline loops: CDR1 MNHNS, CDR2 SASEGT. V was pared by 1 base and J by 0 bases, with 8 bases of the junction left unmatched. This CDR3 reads CASSEEGRTGSSYEQYF. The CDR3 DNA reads TGTGCCAGCAGTGAAGAGGGGAGGACAGGGTCCTCCTACGAGCAGTACTTC.

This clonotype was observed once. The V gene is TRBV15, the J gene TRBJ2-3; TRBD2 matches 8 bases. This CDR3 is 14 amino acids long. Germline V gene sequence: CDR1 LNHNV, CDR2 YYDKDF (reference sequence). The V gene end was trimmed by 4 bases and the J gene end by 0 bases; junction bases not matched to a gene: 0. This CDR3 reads CATSKRGSTDTQYF. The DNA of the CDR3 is TGTGCCACCAGCAAGCGGGGGAGCACAGATACGCAGTATTTT.

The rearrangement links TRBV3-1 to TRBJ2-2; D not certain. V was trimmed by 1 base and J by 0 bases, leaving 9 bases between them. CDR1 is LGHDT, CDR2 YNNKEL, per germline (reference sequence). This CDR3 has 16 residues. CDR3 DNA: TGTGCCAGCAGCCAAGCGGCCAGGTCGAACACCGGGGAGCTGTTTTTT. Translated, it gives CASSQAARSNTGELFF.

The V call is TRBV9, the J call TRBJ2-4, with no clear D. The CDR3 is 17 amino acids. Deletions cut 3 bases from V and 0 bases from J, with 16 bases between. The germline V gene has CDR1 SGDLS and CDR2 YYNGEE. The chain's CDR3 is CASSDTRRLLAKNIQYF. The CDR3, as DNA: TGTGCCAGCAGCGACACGAGACGGTTACTAGCCAAAAACATTCAGTACTTC.

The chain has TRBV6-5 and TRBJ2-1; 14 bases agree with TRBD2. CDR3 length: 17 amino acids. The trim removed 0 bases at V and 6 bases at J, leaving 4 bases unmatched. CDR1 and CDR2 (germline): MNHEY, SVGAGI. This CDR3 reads CASSYSSGLAGGNEQFF. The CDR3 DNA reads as TGTGCCAGCAGTTACTCGTCTGGACTAGCGGGAGGCAATGAGCAGTTCTTC.

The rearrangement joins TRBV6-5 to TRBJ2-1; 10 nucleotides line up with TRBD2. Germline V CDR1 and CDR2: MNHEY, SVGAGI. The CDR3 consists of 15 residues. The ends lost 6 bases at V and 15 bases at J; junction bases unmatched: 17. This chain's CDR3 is CASSLSSLAGVLRFF. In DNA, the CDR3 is TGTGCCAGCAGCTTGAGCTCCCTAGCGGGAGTATTGCGGTTCTTC.

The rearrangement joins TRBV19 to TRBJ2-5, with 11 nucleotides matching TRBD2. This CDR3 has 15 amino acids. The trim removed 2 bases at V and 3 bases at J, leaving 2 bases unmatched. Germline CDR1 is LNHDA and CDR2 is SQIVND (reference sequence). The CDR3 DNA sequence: TGTGCCAGTAGTATACTAGCGGGAGGAGAAGAGACCCAGTACTTC. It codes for CASSILAGGEETQYF. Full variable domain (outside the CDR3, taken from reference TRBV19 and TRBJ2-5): DGGITQSPKYLFRKEGQNVTLSCEQNLNHDAMYWYRQDPGQGLRLIYYSQIVNDFQKGDIAEGYSVSREKKESFPLTVTSAQKNPTAFYLCASSILAGGEETQYFGPGTRLLVL.

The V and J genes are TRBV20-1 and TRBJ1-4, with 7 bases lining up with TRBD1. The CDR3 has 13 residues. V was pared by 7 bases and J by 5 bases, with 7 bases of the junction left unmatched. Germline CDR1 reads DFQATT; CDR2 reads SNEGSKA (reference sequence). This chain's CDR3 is CSVTGTANEKLFF. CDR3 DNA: TGCAGTGTCACCGGGACAGCGAATGAAAAACTGTTTTTT.

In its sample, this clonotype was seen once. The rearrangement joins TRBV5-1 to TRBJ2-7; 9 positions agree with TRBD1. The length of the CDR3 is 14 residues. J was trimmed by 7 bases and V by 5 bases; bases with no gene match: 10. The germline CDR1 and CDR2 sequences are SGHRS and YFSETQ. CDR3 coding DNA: TGCGCCAGCAGTATGGGGGACAGGGTGGGGGAGCAGTACTTC. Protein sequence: CASSMGDRVGEQYF. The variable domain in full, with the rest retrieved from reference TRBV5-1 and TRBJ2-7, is KAGVTQTPRYLIKTRGQQVTLSCSPISGHRSVSWYQQTPGQGLQFLFEYFSETQRNKGNFPGRFSGRQFSNSRSEMNVSTLELGDSALYLCASSMGDRVGEQYFGPGTRLTVT.

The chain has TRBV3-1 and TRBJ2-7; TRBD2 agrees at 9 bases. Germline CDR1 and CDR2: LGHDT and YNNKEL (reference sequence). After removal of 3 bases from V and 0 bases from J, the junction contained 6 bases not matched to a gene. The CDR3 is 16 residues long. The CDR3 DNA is TGTGCCAGCAGCCAGCGCCTAGCGGGGAGCTCCTACGAGCAGTACTTC. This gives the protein CASSQRLAGSSYEQYF.

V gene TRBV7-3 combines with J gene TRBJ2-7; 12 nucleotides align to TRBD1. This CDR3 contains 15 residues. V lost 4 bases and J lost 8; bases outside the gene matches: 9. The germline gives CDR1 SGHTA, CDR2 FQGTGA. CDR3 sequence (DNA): TGTGCCAGCAGCTCTGCCGGGACAGGGGGCGCTAAGCAGTACTTC. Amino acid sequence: CASSSAGTGGAKQYF. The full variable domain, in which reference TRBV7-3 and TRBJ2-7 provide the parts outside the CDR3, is GAGVSQTPSNKVTEKGKYVELRCDPISGHTALYWYRQSLGQGPEFLIYFQGTGAADDSGLPNDRFFAVRPEGSVSTLKIQRTERGDSAVYLCASSSAGTGGAKQYFGPGTRLTVT.

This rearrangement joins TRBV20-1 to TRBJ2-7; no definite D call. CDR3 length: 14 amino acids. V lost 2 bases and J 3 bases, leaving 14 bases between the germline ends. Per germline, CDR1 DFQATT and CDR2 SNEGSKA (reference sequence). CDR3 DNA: TGCAGTGCTAGACGGGCCGGGTCGGACTACGAGCAGTACTTC. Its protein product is CSARRAGSDYEQYF.

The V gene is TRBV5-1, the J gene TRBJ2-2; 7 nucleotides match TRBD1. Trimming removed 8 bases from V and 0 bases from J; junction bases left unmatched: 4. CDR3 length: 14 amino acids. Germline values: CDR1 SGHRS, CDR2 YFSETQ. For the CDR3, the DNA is TGCGCCAGTAGGGGACAGACGAACACCGGGGAGCTGTTTTTT. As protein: CASRGQTNTGELFF. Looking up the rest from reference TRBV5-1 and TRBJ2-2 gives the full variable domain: KAGVTQTPRYLIKTRGQQVTLSCSPISGHRSVSWYQQTPGQGLQFLFEYFSETQRNKGNFPGRFSGRQFSNSRSEMNVSTLELGDSALYLCASRGQTNTGELFFGEGSRLTVL.

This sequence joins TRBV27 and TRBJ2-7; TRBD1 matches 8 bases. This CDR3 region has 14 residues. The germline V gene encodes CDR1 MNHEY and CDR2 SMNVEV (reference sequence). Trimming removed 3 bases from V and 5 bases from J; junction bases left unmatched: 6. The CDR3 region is CASSFATGVHEQYF. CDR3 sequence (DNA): TGTGCCAGCAGTTTCGCGACAGGGGTCCACGAGCAGTACTTC.

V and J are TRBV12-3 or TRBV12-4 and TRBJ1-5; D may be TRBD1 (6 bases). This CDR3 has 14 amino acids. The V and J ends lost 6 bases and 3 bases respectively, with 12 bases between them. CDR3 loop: CASRSRGFNQPQHF. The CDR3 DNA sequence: TGTGCCAGCAGGAGCAGGGGATTCAATCAGCCCCAGCATTTT.

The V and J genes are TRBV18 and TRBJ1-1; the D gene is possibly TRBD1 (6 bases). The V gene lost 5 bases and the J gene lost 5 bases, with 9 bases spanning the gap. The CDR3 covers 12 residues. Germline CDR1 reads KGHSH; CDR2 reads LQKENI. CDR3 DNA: TGTGCCAGCTCAAATGGACAGACTGAAGCTTTCTTT. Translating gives CASSNGQTEAFF.

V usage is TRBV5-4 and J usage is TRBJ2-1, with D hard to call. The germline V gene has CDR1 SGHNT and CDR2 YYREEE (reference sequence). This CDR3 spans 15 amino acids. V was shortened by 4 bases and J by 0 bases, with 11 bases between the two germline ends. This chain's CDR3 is CASSPKPGSYNEQFF. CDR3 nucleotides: TGTGCCAGCAGCCCTAAGCCGGGCTCCTACAATGAGCAGTTCTTC. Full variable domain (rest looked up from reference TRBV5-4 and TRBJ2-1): ETGVTQSPTHLIKTRGQQVTLRCSSQSGHNTVSWYQQALGQGPQFIFQYYREEENGRGNFPPRFSGLQFPNYSSELNVNALELDDSALYLCASSPKPGSYNEQFFGPGTRLTVL.

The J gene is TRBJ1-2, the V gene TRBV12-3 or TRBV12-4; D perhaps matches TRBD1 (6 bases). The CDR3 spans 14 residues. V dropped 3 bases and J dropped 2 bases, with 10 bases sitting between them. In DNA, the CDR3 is TGTGCCAGCAGTTTTCCTGGGGGCAACTATGGCTACACCTTC. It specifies CASSFPGGNYGYTF.

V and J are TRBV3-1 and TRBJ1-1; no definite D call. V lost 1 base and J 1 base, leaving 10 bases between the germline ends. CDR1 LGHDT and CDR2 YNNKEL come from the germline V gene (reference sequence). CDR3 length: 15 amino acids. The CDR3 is CASSQALRENTEAFF. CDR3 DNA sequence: TGTGCCAGCAGCCAAGCACTCCGGGAGAACACTGAAGCTTTCTTT. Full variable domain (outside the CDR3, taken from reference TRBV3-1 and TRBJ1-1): DTAVSQTPKYLVTQMGNDKSIKCEQNLGHDTMYWYKQDSKKFLKIMFSYNNKELIINETVPNRFSPKSPDKAHLNLHINSLELGDSAVYFCASSQALRENTEAFFGQGTRLTVV.

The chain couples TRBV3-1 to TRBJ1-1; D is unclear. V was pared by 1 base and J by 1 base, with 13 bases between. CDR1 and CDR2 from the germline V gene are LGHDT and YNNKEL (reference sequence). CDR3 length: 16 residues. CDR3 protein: CASSQAGIPGNTEAFF. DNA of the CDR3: TGTGCCAGCAGCCAAGCCGGTATCCCAGGGAACACTGAAGCTTTCTTT. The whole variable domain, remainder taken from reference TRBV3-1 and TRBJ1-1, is DTAVSQTPKYLVTQMGNDKSIKCEQNLGHDTMYWYKQDSKKFLKIMFSYNNKELIINETVPNRFSPKSPDKAHLNLHINSLELGDSAVYFCASSQAGIPGNTEAFFGQGTRLTVV.